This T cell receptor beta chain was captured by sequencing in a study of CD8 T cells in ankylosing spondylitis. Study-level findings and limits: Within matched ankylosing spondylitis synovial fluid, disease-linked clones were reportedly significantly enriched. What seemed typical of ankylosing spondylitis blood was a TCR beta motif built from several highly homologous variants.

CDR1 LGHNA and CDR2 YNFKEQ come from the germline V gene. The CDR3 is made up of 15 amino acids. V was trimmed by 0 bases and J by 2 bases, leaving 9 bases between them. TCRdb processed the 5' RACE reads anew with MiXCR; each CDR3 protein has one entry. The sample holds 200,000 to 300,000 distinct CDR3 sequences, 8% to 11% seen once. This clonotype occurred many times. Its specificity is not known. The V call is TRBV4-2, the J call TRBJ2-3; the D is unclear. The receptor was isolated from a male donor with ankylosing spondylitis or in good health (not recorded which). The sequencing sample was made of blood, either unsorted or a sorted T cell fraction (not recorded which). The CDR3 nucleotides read TGTGCCAGCAGCCAAGATCCGGACCACACAGATACGCAGTATTTT. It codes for CASSQDPDHTDTQYF.